This record covers a single TCR beta chain. Its antigen is unknown. No clone much larger than this one lies a single base away; base qualities are absent. There are 15 amino acids in the CDR3, from cysteine to phenylalanine inclusive. The only DNA kept is the CDR3, 45 bases in frame from the first base. The V end loses 0 bases and the J end loses 5 bases, and a stretch of 13 bases separates them. CDR1 and CDR2 are drawn from the germline V gene: MNHEY, SVGAGI. This sample was included in a study of Tregs in tolerant kidney transplant recipients (dated by TCRdb to between 2018 and 2021). For the wider study: Additional Treg samples were obtained by sorting recipient CD4+CD25+CD127- cells from a 3-day mixed lymphocyte reaction with belatacept, in some cases after a subsequent approximately 5-day donor restimulation. Antibodies distinguished recipient from donor cells when sorting primary belatacept mixed lymphocyte reaction cultures. Before combined kidney and bone marrow transplantation, this study identified donor-specific regulatory T cells using TCRbeta sequencing and then followed those same cells after transplant. TCRbeta repertoire sequencing was used in a few healthy controls to compare several ways of expanding Tregs specific for an allogeneic donor. Points the paper makes about the study in general: The study was constrained by small patient numbers, and validation of the findings is required in larger populations and under other immunosuppression protocols. Biological reproducibility was not directly addressed, though technical replication error appeared minimal. Expanding Tregs with activated donor B cells appeared to identify the most biologically relevant and donor-specific TCRbeta repertoire.

Blood from healthy controls was obtained either as purchased buffy coats or from healthy volunteers. Healthy control blood was processed by Ficoll density gradient to PBMCs and cryopreserved; patient PBMCs were collected before and after transplant. For TCRbeta CDR3 sequencing, genomic DNA was extracted from sorted cells using the QIAGEN DNeasy Blood and Tissue Kit. High-throughput TCRbeta CDR3 sequencing was carried out commercially through immunoSEQ, with PCR amplification with bias correction and internal controls included. On the authors' methods: Unique productive TCRbeta sequences were defined by CDR3 nucleotide sequence where primers matched, otherwise by CDR3 amino acid sequence with Vbeta and Jbeta genes. A sequence counted as donor-reactive if, in CFSE-low cells, the sequence had a frequency of at least 0.01% and was expanded at least 5-fold compared with unstimulated cells. Repertoire divergence was quantified by Jensen-Shannon divergence calculated from the top 100 TCRbeta sequences ranked by frequency. For samples with multiple sequencing runs, sorting error was corrected separately for each run before the runs were pooled. TCRdb re-hosts the immuneACCESS table, in-frame sequences only. Its copies lack some clones; in the studies checked, an unresolved V gene accounts for under half of them, and the cause for the rest is not known. D and trimming come from the DNA, and the V and J calls and clone size come from that table. The sample contains approximately 41,000 clones, around 95% of them found a single time. The ten biggest clones cover about 0.36% of the sample.

The clonotype was recovered from a human donor in good health. Material: Tregs from blood cultured with allogeneic cells. The chain uses TRBV6-5 and TRBJ1-2, with no reliable assignment of the D segment. The CDR3 here reads CASSYSRTMLYGYTF. The DNA sequence follows: TGTGCCAGCAGTTACTCGAGGACCATGTTATATGGCTACACCTTC.